The present T cell receptor (beta chain) was sequenced within a study of beta chain features in type 1 diabetes. Study-level information: All samples combined gave just under 110 million sorted cells for examination.

The CDR3 spans 13 residues. Trimming at V came to 7 bases and at J to 4 bases, leaving 4 bases not matched to a gene. CDR1 MDHEN and CDR2 SYDVKM come from the germline V gene. Expressed TCRB transcripts were sequenced after all isolated RNA was converted to cDNA. Average reads for naive, central memory and regulatory T cell samples were around 4 million. Sequenced by immunoSEQ multiplex PCR; TCRdb stores in-frame clones only, minus some. The sample lists under 450,000 clones, roughly 16% occurring once. This clone was found a few times. This sample also contains other DNA sequences that code for the same CDR3.

Material: naive CD4+ T cells from blood. The sequence was obtained from a woman aged 18-35 years in good health. The V gene is TRBV28, the J gene TRBJ2-7; the match to TRBD2 covers 10 bases. CDR3 DNA sequence: TGTGCCAGCATAGCGGGAGGAAGGTACGAGCAGTACTTC. Amino acids: CASIAGGRYEQYF.